This TCR beta chain derives from a study of cytomegalovirus exposure and HLA in healthy donors. The CDR3 spans 15 residues. CDR1 and CDR2 (germline): PRHDT, FYEKMQ (reference sequence). Trimming shortened V by 1 base and J by 0 bases, and 7 bases separated the two germline ends. Sequencing was performed with immunoSEQ multiplex PCR; in TCRdb, only in-frame clones are kept and a portion is missing. The sample lists approximately 20,000 clones; about 97% were seen once. Sequenced material: PBMCs. The chain employs TRBV13 and TRBJ1-3; D is uncertain. This receptor was taken from a man aged 25-45 years in good health and CMV-seropositive. This chain's CDR3 is CASSLDRYSGNTIYF. Here the CDR3 DNA reads TGTGCCAGCAGCTTAGACCGCTACTCTGGAAACACCATATATTTT.